This T cell receptor beta chain was obtained from a study of blood T cell repertoires in COVID-19. In the study overall: The samples span acute and convalescent COVID-19 from the United States, Italy and Spain.

The germline V gene has CDR1 MNHEY and CDR2 SVGAGI. The CDR3 is 13 amino acids. The trim removed 7 bases at V and 7 bases at J, leaving 4 bases unmatched. Only in-frame clones appear in the TCRdb table, and some are missing; sequencing was by immunoSEQ multiplex PCR. This table holds some 490,000 clones, about nine tenths found once. The sequence came from a woman between 55 and 75 years old who had recovered from COVID-19. Material for sequencing was PBMCs or T cells enriched from blood (not recorded which). V and J are TRBV6-5 and TRBJ2-1, with 10 nucleotides matching TRBD2. This CDR3 is CASIPSGGNEQFF. The CDR3 region has the DNA TGTGCCAGCATTCCTAGCGGGGGTAATGAGCAGTTCTTC.